The T cell receptor (beta chain) described here comes from a study of technical replicates of blood from four donors. Trimming at V came to 5 bases and at J to 1 base, leaving 5 bases not matched to a gene. Germline V lookup: CDR1 SNHLY, CDR2 FYNNEI. The CDR3 loop spans 15 amino acids. Here immunoSEQ multiplex PCR was the method, and the copy in TCRdb shows in-frame clones only, minus some. The table has fewer than 95,000 clones, roughly 91% seen once; the top ten hold 0.2% to 0.25%. The J gene is TRBJ2-5, the V gene TRBV2, with 9 bases lining up with TRBD1. The sample taken for sequencing was T cells isolated from PBMCs. This clonotype was sampled from a human donor in good health. DNA of the CDR3: TGTGCCAGCAGTTGGACAGGGGACTCCCAAGAGACCCAGTACTTC. Encoded protein: CASSWTGDSQETQYF.